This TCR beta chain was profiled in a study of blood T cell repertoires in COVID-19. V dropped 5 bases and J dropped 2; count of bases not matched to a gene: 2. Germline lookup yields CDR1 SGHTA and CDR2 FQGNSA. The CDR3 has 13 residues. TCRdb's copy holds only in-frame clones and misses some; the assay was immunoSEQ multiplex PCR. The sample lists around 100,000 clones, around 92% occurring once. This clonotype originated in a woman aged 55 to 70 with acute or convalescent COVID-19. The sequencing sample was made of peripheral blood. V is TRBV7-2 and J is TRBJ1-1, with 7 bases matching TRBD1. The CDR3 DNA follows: TGTGCCAGCAGCCGGGACAGTAACACTGAAGCTTTCTTT. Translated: CASSRDSNTEAFF.